This TCR beta chain emerged from a study of T cells after yellow fever vaccination (dated by TCRdb to between 2018 and 2021). At the level of the whole study: The SMART-Seq v4 Ultra Low Input RNA kit was used to prepare libraries from fractions with low cell numbers. Blood was drawn at multiple timepoints before and after primary and secondary immunization, with bulk PBMC replicates and cell subsets isolated. To follow T-cell clones before and after primary and booster YFV17D yellow fever vaccination, bulk TCR alpha and beta repertoires were sequenced over time. Two healthy male donors, one aged 18 to 30 and one aged 30 to 40 years, made up the cohort.

This clonotype was recorded a few times. This receptor's antigen is unknown. Per-nucleotide qualities are absent, and no much larger clonotype sits a single base away. Including the terminal cysteine and phenylalanine, the CDR3 comprises 13 residues. Just CDR3 DNA is preserved here, 39 bases in frame from base 1. Trimming at the junction amounts to 6 bases on V and 2 bases on J, and the germline ends lie 10 bases apart. Via the germline V gene, CDR1 is MDHEN and CDR2 SYDVKM. What this sample's treatment or condition label stands for: live attenuated yellow fever vaccine strain. A standard Ficoll-Paque protocol was used to isolate PBMCs from peripheral blood. Dynabeads CD4 and CD8 positive selection kits were used to isolate CD4 and CD8 T-cell fractions. TriZol was used to extract RNA from bulk PBMCs, CD4 and CD8 fractions, and dextramer-positive and dextramer-negative fractions. General conclusions and limits of the study: A small fraction of clonotypes showed up in both the CD4 and CD8 compartments, probably as a result of convergent recombination. The study included only two donors, which limits how far the findings can be generalized. Compared with the primary T-cell response, the secondary T-cell response was weaker but faster, peaking on day 5 rather than day 15. Most clones expanded after primary vaccination (around 97% of CD4 and roughly 90% of CD8) were re-detected after the booster, suggesting that broad memory maintenance occurred. Computational filtering was needed because FACS-sorted repertoires could contain abundant contaminating clonotypes from the bulk population.

Sequencing was performed on an Illumina NovaSeq 6000. TCR cDNA was synthesized by 5'RACE template switching, through which a universal primer site and unique molecular identifiers were introduced. Priming for cDNA synthesis came from both the TCR alpha and TCR beta constant segments. Two PCR steps were used to amplify libraries, with sample barcodes and sequencing adapters being added in the second step. Sequencing of libraries was performed on Illumina HiSeq 2500 (2x100 bp) or NovaSeq (2x150 bp). Per the authors' processing: Reads were demultiplexed and collapsed into UMI consensus sequences with MIGEC, and V(D)J alignment was performed with MiXCR. Vaccine-responding clonotypes were identified with edgeR using replicate PBMC samples, with FDR below 0.01 and a log2 fold change above 5 up to day 15 being required. Each bulk clonotype was labeled CD4 or CD8 based on which sequenced repertoire, CD4 or CD8, contained the clonotype at higher abundance. The raw public data were reprocessed by TCRdb itself: fastp quality trimming at Q25, MiXCR clonotype calling, in-frame beta chains only. Duplicate CDR3 protein sequences are folded into a single record with the most common DNA and genes. The V and J calls follow TCRdb's processing rather than the paper's. A total of 280,000 or so distinct CDR3 sequences appear in this sample, 7.5% to 9% of them only once. In total, the top ten clones hold about 3.5% of the sample.

The clonotype was recovered from a man aged 18 to 30 who received the YFV17D yellow fever vaccine. Sequences were derived from CD4+ T cells sorted from PBMCs, sampled 5 days after the yellow fever booster vaccination. The sequence joins TRBV28 to TRBJ2-5; 6 matching bases give a weak D call of TRBD1. CDR3 reads: CASREGGQETQYF. The DNA sequence is given as TGTGCCAGCAGGGAAGGGGGTCAAGAGACCCAGTACTTC.